This TCR beta chain is drawn from a study of cytomegalovirus exposure and HLA in healthy donors. Study context: Under 90% of 350 to 400 genotyped donors fell in the Caucasian-associated ancestry cluster. General study points: A missense variant in DCLRE1C was later tied to TCR beta V- and J-gene trimming.

In regard to this clone: Its specificity is not known.

The PCR had 60 Vbeta and 13 Jbeta primers. Data came from immunoSEQ multiplex PCR; TCRdb stores just in-frame clones and leaves some out. The sample lists more than 150,000 clones, approximately 80% occurring once. The CDR3 contains 14 residues. Looked up from germline, CDR1 is SGHDT and CDR2 is YYEEEE. The ends lost 4 bases at V and 4 bases at J; junction bases unmatched: 7. Input material: PBMCs. This sequence originates from a girl between 10 and 17 years old in good health and CMV-seropositive. The chain has TRBV5-6 and TRBJ1-2; 7 nucleotides align to TRBD1. The CDR3 DNA reads TGTGCCAGCAGCCTCGGACAGGCCCCCTATGGCTACACCTTC. Protein: CASSLGQAPYGYTF. Full variable domain (missing parts from reference TRBV5-6 and TRBJ1-2): DAGVTQSPTHLIKTRGQQVTLRCSPKSGHDTVSWYQQALGQGPQFIFQYYEEEERQRGNFPDRFSGHQFPNYSSELNVNALLLGDSALYLCASSLGQAPYGYTFGSGTRLTVV.